These 9 T cell receptor beta chains were sequenced from one sample in a study of cytomegalovirus exposure and HLA in healthy donors (dated by TCRdb to the late 2010s). The library was generated by the immunoSEQ multiplex PCR assay. A mixture of 60 forward primers for TCR Vbeta segments and 13 reverse primers for TCR Jbeta segments was used in the multiplex PCR. What TCRdb holds here is the immuneACCESS table cut down to in-frame rearrangements. Part of the clones is not present; checked against another copy, under half of the missing clones reflect an unresolved V gene, and the others are unexplained. Present in this sample are 150,000 or so clones, just under 75% of which were seen just once. The ten largest clones represent approximately 1.6% of the sample. Sequencing was done on a sample of PBMCs. Receptor source: a woman aged 18-29 years in good health and CMV-seronegative.

V and J are TRBV5-6 and TRBJ2-5; 7 positions match TRBD1. J gave up 2 bases and V 4 bases, and 5 bases lay outside the gene matches. The CDR3 length is 14 residues. From germline, CDR1 is SGHDT and CDR2 YYEEEE. In DNA, the CDR3 is TGTGCCAGCAGCCAAAGACAGGGACAAGAGACCCAGTACTTC. Its protein is CASSQRQGQETQYF.

This clone appeared a few times. The chain uses TRBV27 and TRBJ1-6, with TRBD1 as a possible D gene (6 bases). The CDR3 contains 16 residues. Trimming stripped 5 bases from V and 7 bases from J, with 18 bases between. Germline CDR1 and CDR2: MNHEY and SMNVEV (reference sequence). The DNA for the CDR3 is TGTGCCAGCAGTGACGGCAGGGGAGTCTCGAATTCACCCCTCCACTTT. Its translation: CASSDGRGVSNSPLHF.

V and J are TRBV21-1 and TRBJ1-1. TRBV21-1 is assigned pseudogene status. There are 16 residues in the CDR3. CDR3 amino acids: CASSKCLGSGDTEAFF. In DNA form, the CDR3 reads TGTGCCAGCAGCAAATGTCTGGGGAGTGGGGACACTGAAGCTTTCTTT.

The rearrangement joins TRBV7-2 to TRBJ1-6, with a possible D match to TRBD1 (5 bases). The germline V and J ends were trimmed by 10 bases and 11 bases, with 21 bases remaining between them. The V gene's germline CDR1 is SGHTA and CDR2 FQGNSA. CDR3 size: 14 residues. CDR3 sequence: CAISEGRRGPPLHF. CDR3 DNA: TGTGCCATCTCGGAGGGCCGTAGGGGACCACCCCTCCACTTT.

This clone was counted a single time. The V and J genes are TRBV18 and TRBJ2-7; the D gene is possibly TRBD1 (5 bases). Trimming cost V 3 bases and J 2 bases, with 14 bases left between them. Germline-derived CDR1 and CDR2 are KGHSH and LQKENI. The CDR3 has 15 amino acids. The CDR3 region is CASSPALDRAYEQYF. The CDR3 DNA sequence: TGTGCCAGCTCACCGGCCCTCGACAGAGCCTACGAGCAGTACTTC.

The J gene is TRBJ2-3, the V gene TRBV7-8, with D possibly matching TRBD1 (6 bases). The CDR3 spans 13 residues. V shed 5 bases and J shed 5 bases, with 11 bases lying between them. Germline loops: CDR1 SGHVS, CDR2 FQNEAQ. The CDR3 is CASSPLQGDTQYF. CDR3 coding DNA: TGTGCCAGCAGCCCATTACAGGGAGATACGCAGTATTTT.

The V and J genes are TRBV19 and TRBJ2-2, with 11 bases lining up with TRBD2. The V and J ends lost 4 bases and 4 bases, in that order; junction bases with no gene match: 5. Looked up from germline, CDR1 is LNHDA and CDR2 is SQIVND (reference sequence). This CDR3 comprises 16 residues. CDR3 sequence reads: CASSSSGRAGTGELFF. The CDR3 coding sequence is TGTGCCAGTAGTAGTAGCGGGAGGGCCGGCACCGGGGAGCTGTTTTTT.

The rearrangement uses TRBV7-9 and TRBJ1-6; 8 nucleotides align to TRBD1. Germline V CDR1 and CDR2: SEHNR, FQNEAQ (reference sequence). The CDR3 sequence is 13 residues long. J lost 10 bases, V lost 4 bases, and 3 bases had no gene match. The DNA for the CDR3 is TGTGCCAGCAGCTGGGACAGGCGATCACCCCTCCACTTT. Amino acids: CASSWDRRSPLHF.

The table lists this clone with a few counts. The rearrangement joins TRBV7-8 to TRBJ1-2; 9 bases are shared with TRBD1. Unmatched junction bases numbered 9, after V lost 5 bases and J lost 5 bases. This CDR3 has 15 amino acids. Germline V gives CDR1 SGHVS, CDR2 FQNEAQ. The CDR3 DNA is TGTGCCAGCAGCAAGGAGGGACAGGGACGATATGGCTACACCTTC. Residues: CASSKEGQGRYGYTF.